Presented here are 24 T cell receptor beta chains from one specimen sequenced in a study of OX40 agonist ivuxolimab in advanced cancers. The repertoire was sequenced with immunoSEQ multiplex PCR; TCRdb's copy has only in-frame clones and lacks some. The data hold fewer than 50,000 clones, with 70% to 85% observed a single time. Material: CD4+ or CD8+ T cells sorted from blood, obtained in a trial of the OX40 agonist ivuxolimab. These receptors originate from an adult with an advanced solid tumor such as melanoma, head and neck, liver or kidney cancer.

V and J are TRBV5-1 and TRBJ2-5; possible D gene TRBD2, 6 bases. There are 15 residues in the CDR3. Germline V lookup: CDR1 SGHRS, CDR2 YFSETQ. Trimming shortened V by 6 bases and J by 7 bases, and 22 bases separated the two germline ends. The CDR3 DNA follows: TGCGCCAGCACCAAAGGGGCTAGCGAGGTTGGGACCCAGTACTTC. It encodes CASTKGASEVGTQYF. Full variable domain (outside the CDR3, taken from reference TRBV5-1 and TRBJ2-5): KAGVTQTPRYLIKTRGQQVTLSCSPISGHRSVSWYQQTPGQGLQFLFEYFSETQRNKGNFPGRFSGRQFSNSRSEMNVSTLELGDSALYLCASTKGASEVGTQYFGPGTRLLVL.

This clone was recorded once. This chain connects TRBV4-2 to TRBJ2-1; TRBD2 matches 8 bases. This CDR3 is built from 15 residues. Germline assignment: CDR1 LGHNA and CDR2 YNFKEQ. With 0 bases clipped from V and 5 bases from J, the junction kept 3 bases outside the gene matches. The CDR3 spells CASSQDEAGDNEQFF. CDR3 nucleotides: TGTGCCAGCAGCCAAGATGAAGCGGGAGACAATGAGCAGTTCTTC.

This chain uses TRBV19 with TRBJ1-4; 9 nucleotides align to TRBD1. Trimming took 8 bases from V and 0 from J; bases not matched to a gene: 4. CDR1 and CDR2 from the germline V gene are LNHDA and SQIVND (reference sequence). This CDR3 comprises 15 residues. The CDR3 region is CASGQGPSTNEKLFF. The CDR3 DNA follows: TGTGCCAGTGGACAGGGGCCGTCAACTAATGAAAAACTGTTTTTT.

A few counts support this clone. The rearrangement links TRBV5-4 to TRBJ2-5; D possibly corresponds to TRBD1 (6 bases). The germline V gene has CDR1 SGHNT and CDR2 YYREEE (reference sequence). The CDR3 is 16 residues long. V lost 0 bases to trimming and J lost 4 bases, with 16 bases between them. This chain's CDR3 is CASSLGGRSEAETQYF. CDR3 coding DNA: TGTGCCAGCAGCTTGGGGGGGCGTAGTGAGGCAGAGACCCAGTACTTC.

V gene TRBV5-1 combines with J gene TRBJ2-7, with 8 nucleotides matching TRBD2. In germline, CDR1 is SGHRS, CDR2 YFSETQ. The CDR3 is 16 amino acids. The V segment lost 0 bases and the J segment 4 bases; nucleotides outside the gene matches: 9. Here the CDR3 reads CASSLARAGEGYEQYF. In DNA, the CDR3 is TGCGCCAGCAGCTTGGCGCGAGCGGGAGAGGGGTACGAGCAGTACTTC.

V gene TRBV30 combines with J gene TRBJ2-3, with no clear D. Between the trimmed V and J ends, which lost 3 bases and 1 base, there was a span of 14 bases. The CDR3 length is 15 residues. CDR1 is GTSNPN and CDR2 is SVGIG in the germline V gene (reference sequence). This CDR3 is CAWSFDRGGTDTQYF. Here the CDR3 DNA reads TGTGCCTGGAGCTTTGACCGTGGGGGCACAGATACGCAGTATTTT. Supplemented by reference TRBV30 and TRBJ2-3, the full variable domain reads SQTIHQWPATLVQPVGSPLSLECTVEGTSNPNLYWYRQAAGRGLQLLFYSVGIGQISSEVPQNLSASRPQDRQFILSSKKLLLSDSGFYLCAWSFDRGGTDTQYFGPGTRLTVL.

The genes are TRBV30 and TRBJ2-1, with a possible D match to TRBD2 (6 bases). Trimming cost V 0 bases and J 15 bases, with 18 bases left between them. The CDR3 is 13 amino acids. Germline loops: CDR1 GTSNPN, CDR2 SVGIG (reference sequence). The CDR3 region is CAWSVVGLRVGFF. CDR3 coding DNA: TGTGCCTGGAGTGTAGTGGGACTCCGAGTGGGGTTCTTC. The full variable domain, its missing parts supplied by reference TRBV30 and TRBJ2-1, is SQTIHQWPATLVQPVGSPLSLECTVEGTSNPNLYWYRQAAGRGLQLLFYSVGIGQISSEVPQNLSASRPQDRQFILSSKKLLLSDSGFYLCAWSVVGLRVGFFGPGTRLTVL.

This rearrangement joins TRBV7-9 to TRBJ2-7; maybe TRBD1 (5 bases). Germline CDR1 and CDR2: SEHNR and FQNEAQ (reference sequence). V shed 4 bases and J shed 6 bases, with 10 bases lying between them. This CDR3 comprises 12 residues. The CDR3 is CASSSNRREQYF. For the CDR3, the DNA is TGTGCCAGCAGCTCCAACAGGCGCGAGCAGTACTTC.

In the case of this clone: The sample has other DNA sequences that encode this CDR3 too. The chain carries TRBV29-1 and TRBJ2-7, with 11 bases lining up with TRBD1. The V gene's germline CDR1 is SQVTM and CDR2 ANQGSEA. The CDR3 totals 13 residues. Germline trimming cut 6 bases from V and 3 bases from J; bases unmatched to any gene: 4. CDR3 sequence: CSVRTGGFYEQYF. In DNA, the CDR3 is TGCAGCGTCAGGACAGGGGGCTTCTACGAGCAGTACTTC.

The chain is built from TRBV9 and TRBJ2-3; D uncertain. The germline CDR1 and CDR2 sequences are SGDLS and YYNGEE. V was cut by 4 bases and J by 0 bases, with 18 bases left in between. The CDR3 sequence is 17 residues long. The CDR3 spells CASSPRISALSTDTQYF. CDR3 bases: TGTGCCAGCAGCCCCCGGATCAGCGCCCTTAGCACAGATACGCAGTATTTT.

This clone was seen a single time. V usage is TRBV7-7 and J usage is TRBJ2-2, with a tentative D call TRBD1 (5 bases). V shed 5 bases and J shed 8 bases, with 15 bases lying between them. The CDR3 contains 14 residues. Germline V gives CDR1 SSHAT, CDR2 FNYEAQ (reference sequence). CDR3 residues: CASSPVKGAGELFF. CDR3 DNA sequence: TGTGCCAGCAGCCCGGTAAAAGGGGCGGGGGAGCTGTTTTTT.

J is TRBJ1-4 and V is TRBV5-4; D gene ambiguous. The CDR3 length is 14 residues. Germline V lookup: CDR1 SGHNT, CDR2 YYREEE (reference sequence). Trimming took 1 base from V and 3 from J, leaving 7 bases between them. The CDR3 DNA reads as TGTGCCAGCAGCTTGTCTTCGGCTAATGAAAAACTGTTTTTT. It codes for CASSLSSANEKLFF. Full variable domain (rest looked up from reference TRBV5-4 and TRBJ1-4): ETGVTQSPTHLIKTRGQQVTLRCSSQSGHNTVSWYQQALGQGPQFIFQYYREEENGRGNFPPRFSGLQFPNYSSELNVNALELDDSALYLCASSLSSANEKLFFGSGTQLSVL.

The chain recombines TRBV6-1 with TRBJ1-1, with D hard to call. The CDR3 runs to 12 residues. Deletions cut 4 bases from V and 4 bases from J, with 7 bases between. Germline values: CDR1 MNHNS, CDR2 SASEGT. The CDR3 coding sequence is TGTGCCAGCAGTGTCTACAGCACTGAAGCTTTCTTT. It codes for CASSVYSTEAFF.

This sequence joins TRBV5-1 and TRBJ2-3; perhaps TRBD2 as D (5 bases). Trimming pared 4 bases from V and 4 bases from J, leaving 16 bases between. Germline CDR1 reads SGHRS; CDR2 reads YFSETQ. The CDR3 totals 15 residues. DNA of the CDR3: TGCGCCAGCAGCCCCTGGGGAGTGCACGCAGATACGCAGTATTTT. Translation gives CASSPWGVHADTQYF.

The chain links TRBV15 to TRBJ1-2, with D possibly TRBD1 on 5 matching bases. The CDR3 has 15 residues. Germline-derived CDR1 and CDR2 are LNHNV and YYDKDF (reference sequence). V was clipped by 0 bases and J by 4 bases, with 12 bases between them. The CDR3 DNA follows: TGTGCCACCAGCAGAGATTTGGGGGGACTCTATGGCTACACCTTC. Its translation: CATSRDLGGLYGYTF.

The chain recombines TRBV10-3 with TRBJ1-2; TRBD1 matches at 7 bases. Germline assignment: CDR1 ENHRY and CDR2 SYGVKD. The CDR3 sequence is 15 residues long. Trimming at V came to 3 bases and at J to 1 base, leaving 5 bases not matched to a gene. CDR3 sequence reads: CAISDLTGINYGYTF. In nucleotides, the CDR3 is TGTGCCATCAGTGATCTGACAGGGATTAACTATGGCTACACCTTC.

V is TRBV7-9 and J is TRBJ2-2; D unresolved. This CDR3 region has 15 residues. Trimming stripped 3 bases from V and 4 bases from J, with 12 bases between. The germline gives CDR1 SEHNR, CDR2 FQNEAQ (reference sequence). The CDR3 protein is CASSLQSSATGELFF. CDR3 DNA: TGTGCCAGCAGCTTGCAATCCTCAGCCACCGGGGAGCTGTTTTTT.

The chain couples TRBV4-3 to TRBJ1-2; the D gene is possibly TRBD1 (6 bases). In germline, CDR1 is LGHNA, CDR2 YSLEER. V was trimmed by 3 bases and J by 3 bases, leaving 11 bases between them. The CDR3 extends over 14 amino acids. The CDR3 DNA reads TGCGCCAGCAGCCACGCAGGGGAGGACTATGGCTACACCTTC. Its protein product is CASSHAGEDYGYTF.

The V and J genes are TRBV10-1 and TRBJ2-2; possible D gene TRBD2, 5 bases. Trimming removed 4 bases at V and 0 bases at J, with 12 bases between. CDR3 size: 16 residues. CDR1 and CDR2 (germline): WNHNN, SYGVQD (reference sequence). The DNA for the CDR3 is TGCGCCAGCAGTGGGGGAGCCACCTCGAACACCGGGGAGCTGTTTTTT. Amino acid sequence: CASSGGATSNTGELFF.

V usage is TRBV7-9 and J usage is TRBJ1-5; no firm D call. The CDR3 is 13 amino acids. The V and J ends lost 1 base and 4 bases respectively, with 5 bases between them. Germline values: CDR1 SEHNR, CDR2 FQNEAQ (reference sequence). The CDR3 region has the DNA TGTGCCAGCAGCTTAGGGACGAATCAGCCCCAGCATTTT. It specifies CASSLGTNQPQHF.

This clone appeared a few times. In DNA, the CDR3 is TGTGCCAGTAGCGAAAGGCCCGGACTAGCAGCGGGAGTTAGAGGCGAGCAGTACTTC. It codes for CASSERPGLAAGVRGEQYF. This chain connects TRBV19 to TRBJ2-7; 8 bases fit TRBD2. Trimming at V came to 6 bases and at J to 6 bases, leaving 25 bases not matched to a gene. Germline CDR1 is LNHDA and CDR2 is SQIVND (reference sequence). The CDR3 covers 19 residues. The full variable domain, completed using reference TRBV19 and TRBJ2-7, is DGGITQSPKYLFRKEGQNVTLSCEQNLNHDAMYWYRQDPGQGLRLIYYSQIVNDFQKGDIAEGYSVSREKKESFPLTVTSAQKNPTAFYLCASSERPGLAAGVRGEQYFGPGTRLTVT.

The chain combines TRBV27 with TRBJ2-3, with D perhaps assigned TRBD1 or TRBD2 (5 bases each). V was shortened by 6 bases and J by 4 bases, with 17 bases between the two germline ends. CDR1 and CDR2 from the germline V gene are MNHEY and SMNVEV (reference sequence). The CDR3 spans 15 residues. The chain's CDR3 is CASSPGPGRPDTQYF. The CDR3 nucleotides read TGTGCCAGCAGCCCGGGACCCGGAAGGCCAGATACGCAGTATTTT.

The table lists this clone with a count of one. V usage is TRBV5-1 and J usage is TRBJ2-7; D unresolved. The CDR3 runs to 15 residues. V was clipped by 0 bases and J by 2 bases, with 12 bases between them. Germline values: CDR1 SGHRS, CDR2 YFSETQ. The CDR3 loop reads CASSLVVQSPYEQYF. CDR3 in DNA: TGCGCCAGCAGCTTGGTAGTACAGAGCCCCTACGAGCAGTACTTC.

V is TRBV2 and J is TRBJ1-5; D remains unclear. Trimming took off 6 bases at V and 1 base at J, with 10 bases between the two ends. The CDR3 sequence is 14 residues long. Germline V lookup: CDR1 SNHLY, CDR2 FYNNEI. CDR3 in amino acids: CASSALDSNQPQHF. The CDR3 DNA reads TGTGCCAGCAGCGCACTAGACAGCAATCAGCCCCAGCATTTT.